Following are 31 T cell receptor beta chains from one sample sequenced in a study of cytomegalovirus exposure and HLA in healthy donors. A multiplex PCR was run with 60 Vbeta primers and 13 Jbeta primers. TCRdb's copy holds only in-frame clones and misses some; the assay was immunoSEQ multiplex PCR. In the table there are more than 95,000 clones, less than 85% of which are singletons. The sequenced material came from PBMCs. These receptors all stem from a woman between 18 and 30 years old in good health and CMV-seropositive.

The chain joins TRBV12-5 to TRBJ1-5; D is unresolved. V lost 5 bases and J 2 bases, leaving 16 bases between the germline ends. The germline V gene encodes CDR1 LGHNT and CDR2 FRNRAP. This CDR3 comprises 16 residues. CDR3 in amino acids: CASGPNDAGRNQPQHF. The CDR3 nucleotides read TGTGCTAGTGGTCCAAACGATGCAGGCCGCAATCAGCCCCAGCATTTT.

The chain links TRBV4-1 to TRBJ2-7; 7 positions agree with TRBD2. Unmatched junction bases numbered 10, after V lost 3 bases and J lost 5 bases. CDR1 and CDR2 (germline): MGHRA, YSYEKL. This CDR3 region has 15 residues. The CDR3 is CASSHSGQGINEQYF. The CDR3 DNA reads TGCGCCAGCAGCCATAGCGGGCAGGGTATCAACGAGCAGTACTTC.

The V and J genes are TRBV6-5 and TRBJ2-7; 9 positions agree with TRBD2. The CDR3 is 16 residues long. The germline gives CDR1 MNHEY, CDR2 SVGAGI. The V segment lost 0 bases and the J segment 4 bases; nucleotides outside the gene matches: 7. The CDR3 spells CASSYSKSSGDYEQYF. In nucleotides, the CDR3 is TGTGCCAGCAGTTACTCGAAGTCTAGCGGGGATTACGAGCAGTACTTC.

The chain has TRBV4-1 and TRBJ1-1; TRBD1 might be the D (6 bases). The germline V and J ends were trimmed by 2 bases and 0 bases, with 7 bases remaining between them. Germline V lookup: CDR1 MGHRA, CDR2 YSYEKL. This CDR3 is 14 amino acids long. CDR3 nucleotide sequence: TGCGCCAGCAGCCAAAGACAGGTGAACACTGAAGCTTTCTTT. Encoded protein: CASSQRQVNTEAFF.

The chain links TRBV19 to TRBJ1-5; 7 bases match TRBD1. V shed 4 bases and J 1 base; nucleotides not matched to a gene: 4. The CDR3 is 15 residues long. Germline V gene lookup returns CDR1 LNHDA and CDR2 SQIVND (reference sequence). The CDR3 coding sequence is TGTGCCAGTAGTACCTGGGGACAGAGCAATCAGCCCCAGCATTTT. Its translation is CASSTWGQSNQPQHF.

V gene TRBV4-1 combines with J gene TRBJ2-7; a possible D gene is TRBD1 (6 bases). Germline assignment: CDR1 MGHRA and CDR2 YSYEKL. The V gene lost 0 bases and the J gene lost 7 bases, with 10 bases spanning the gap. This CDR3 has 13 amino acids. The CDR3 here is CASSQDTGREQYF. Here the CDR3 DNA reads TGCGCCAGCAGCCAAGACACAGGGCGGGAGCAGTACTTC.

The chain has TRBV5-4 and TRBJ2-1, with unresolved D. V was clipped by 2 bases and J by 7 bases, with 7 bases between them. Germline V gene data show CDR1 as SGHNT and CDR2 as YYREEE (reference sequence). This CDR3 is built from 12 residues. In nucleotides, the CDR3 is TGTGCCAGCAGCTTTTCAGGAAATGAGCAGTTCTTC. This encodes CASSFSGNEQFF.

V is TRBV7-9 and J is TRBJ2-1; TRBD2 matches 11 bases. CDR1 and CDR2 (germline): SEHNR, FQNEAQ (reference sequence). The CDR3 is made up of 16 amino acids. The V segment lost 5 bases and the J segment 3 bases; nucleotides outside the gene matches: 6. The CDR3 DNA sequence: TGTGCCAGCAGCCACGGGACTAGCGGCGTCTACAATGAGCAGTTCTTC. Its protein is CASSHGTSGVYNEQFF.

This chain connects TRBV30 to TRBJ2-2; 8 bases are a match to TRBD1. After removal of 5 bases from V and 0 bases from J, the junction contained 2 bases not matched to a gene. This CDR3 has 14 amino acids. Germline values: CDR1 GTSNPN, CDR2 SVGIG (reference sequence). CDR3 sequence: CAWDRGANTGELFF. CDR3 sequence (DNA): TGTGCCTGGGACAGGGGCGCGAACACCGGGGAGCTGTTTTTT.

CDR3 sequence (DNA): TGTGCCAGCAGCCCCGGGGTAGCGGGAGGGGGTGAGCAGTTCTTC. Its translation is CASSPGVAGGGEQFF. The J gene is TRBJ2-1, the V gene TRBV7-9; 11 bases agree with TRBD2. Germline CDR1 SEHNR, CDR2 FQNEAQ (reference sequence). Unmatched junction bases numbered 9, after V lost 5 bases and J lost 9 bases. The CDR3 is 15 residues long.

This clone was picked up a small number of times. The V call is TRBV6-5, the J call TRBJ1-1; D is unresolved. This CDR3 comprises 14 residues. The germline gives CDR1 MNHEY, CDR2 SVGAGI. V dropped 6 bases and J dropped 1 base, with 12 bases sitting between them. The DNA of the CDR3 is TGTGCCAGCAGCCCTTGGGCGGGGAACACTGAAGCTTTCTTT. As protein: CASSPWAGNTEAFF.

The sample holds a few counts of this clone. The chain uses TRBV29-1 and TRBJ1-4; 7 bases line up with TRBD1. Trimming removed 7 bases from V and 6 bases from J; junction bases left unmatched: 8. The CDR3 covers 13 residues. Germline CDR1 SQVTM, CDR2 ANQGSEA. The CDR3 DNA reads as TGCAGCGGAACGACAGGGATCGATGAAAAACTGTTTTTT. Protein sequence: CSGTTGIDEKLFF.

This clone was recorded a few times. The chain has TRBV6-5 and TRBJ1-1; 8 bases match TRBD1. Trimming cost V 3 bases and J 5 bases; bases outside gene matches: 5. This CDR3 has 14 residues. Germline-derived CDR1 and CDR2 are MNHEY and SVGAGI. The CDR3 region has the DNA TGTGCCAGCAGTTATCGGGACAGGACGACTGAAGCTTTCTTT. This codes for CASSYRDRTTEAFF.

The J gene is TRBJ2-3, the V gene TRBV13; D is perhaps TRBD2 (6 bases). The V end lost 3 bases, the J end lost 8 bases, and 15 bases lay between the germline ends. CDR3 length equals 14 residues. Germline V CDR1 and CDR2: PRHDT, FYEKMQ (reference sequence). CDR3 bases: TGTGCCAGCAGCTTCGGACTGGGAGGCGGTACGCAGTATTTT. It encodes CASSFGLGGGTQYF.

J is TRBJ2-1 and V is TRBV7-3, with D possibly matching TRBD2 (6 bases). Germline values: CDR1 SGHTA, CDR2 FQGTGA. The V end was cut by 1 base, the J end by 8 bases, with 18 bases between. The CDR3 is 16 residues long. Here the CDR3 reads CASSLIGLSRVDEQFF. As DNA, the CDR3 is TGTGCCAGCAGCTTAATCGGACTATCGAGGGTCGATGAGCAGTTCTTC.

V usage is TRBV5-6 and J usage is TRBJ1-2; D is undetermined. Germline lookup yields CDR1 SGHDT and CDR2 YYEEEE. This CDR3 spans 14 amino acids. Trimming left V 3 bases short and J 8 bases short, with 17 bases between. CDR3 amino acids: CASSWGEVTPGYTF. The CDR3 DNA is TGTGCCAGCAGCTGGGGAGAGGTTACGCCGGGCTACACCTTC.

The DNA for the CDR3 is TGTGCCAGCAGCTTAGAGAAGGCGGAGTACCAAGAGACCCAGTACTTC. Its translation: CASSLEKAEYQETQYF. The chain is built from TRBV7-9 and TRBJ2-5; D is uncertain. Germline V gene sequence: CDR1 SEHNR, CDR2 FQNEAQ (reference sequence). CDR3 length: 16 amino acids. V gave up 1 base and J gave up 0 bases, with 12 bases separating them.

The chain recombines TRBV5-6 with TRBJ1-5; possibly TRBD1 for D (5 bases). V shed 0 bases and J shed 3 bases, with 10 bases lying between them. This CDR3 is built from 15 residues. CDR1 and CDR2 (germline): SGHDT, YYEEEE. CDR3 residues: CASSLEPGPNQPQHF. The CDR3 region has the DNA TGTGCCAGCAGCTTGGAGCCAGGGCCCAATCAGCCCCAGCATTTT.

Here the CDR3 DNA reads TGTGCCAGCAGCAAGCCGGAAGGACAGGTAGATTCACCCCTCCACTTT. Translated, it gives CASSKPEGQVDSPLHF. V gene TRBV21-1 combines with J gene TRBJ1-6; TRBD1 was called by the table and not checked on the DNA. TRBV21-1 is noted as a pseudogene. The CDR3 consists of 16 residues.

This chain links TRBV27 with TRBJ2-7; weak D call: TRBD2 (5 bases). CDR3 length equals 15 residues. Germline V lookup: CDR1 MNHEY, CDR2 SMNVEV (reference sequence). Trimming took off 5 bases at V and 3 bases at J, with 17 bases between the two ends. CDR3 amino acids: CASSPQSGLLYEQYF. Written as DNA, the CDR3 is TGTGCCAGCAGTCCACAGTCCGGACTTCTCTACGAGCAGTACTTC.

J is TRBJ1-6 and V is TRBV2; TRBD1 agrees at 9 bases. Germline CDR1 is SNHLY and CDR2 is FYNNEI. CDR3 size: 12 residues. V was pared by 9 bases and J by 9 bases, with 3 bases of the junction left unmatched. This chain's CDR3 is CASGTGTSPLHF. For the CDR3, the DNA is TGTGCCAGTGGGACAGGGACTTCACCCCTCCACTTT.

The rearrangement joins TRBV28 to TRBJ2-5, with 7 positions matching TRBD2. The V segment lost 6 bases and the J segment 5 bases; nucleotides outside the gene matches: 12. This CDR3 contains 15 residues. Germline lookup yields CDR1 MDHEN and CDR2 SYDVKM. CDR3 region: CASSTISGGPETQYF. The CDR3 DNA reads as TGTGCCAGCAGCACCATTTCGGGGGGTCCCGAGACCCAGTACTTC.

The sample holds a few counts of this clone. The chain uses TRBV2 and TRBJ2-1; 7 nucleotides align to TRBD2. V lost 2 bases to trimming and J lost 4 bases; unmatched junction nucleotides: 5. The CDR3 totals 15 residues. The germline gives CDR1 SNHLY, CDR2 FYNNEI. The DNA of the CDR3 is TGTGCCAGCAGTGAATATAGCGGGCAATACAATGAGCAGTTCTTC. This codes for CASSEYSGQYNEQFF.

The rearrangement links TRBV9 to TRBJ2-3; D perhaps matches TRBD2 (5 bases). The CDR3 runs to 15 residues. Germline V lookup: CDR1 SGDLS, CDR2 YYNGEE. V shed 0 bases and J shed 4 bases, with 12 bases lying between them. In DNA form, the CDR3 reads TGTGCCAGCAGCGTAGGTCCTAGCTTCGCAGATACGCAGTATTTT. It yields the protein CASSVGPSFADTQYF.

In this sample, this clone turned up a few times. The rearrangement links TRBV28 to TRBJ2-5; 11 bases line up with TRBD2. The CDR3 contains 13 residues. Germline V gene sequence: CDR1 MDHEN, CDR2 SYDVKM. With 10 bases clipped from V and 10 bases from J, the junction kept 11 bases outside the gene matches. As DNA, the CDR3 is TGTGCCACCCGGCCGGGACTAGCGGCGTACCAGTACTTC. It encodes CATRPGLAAYQYF. The whole variable domain, filled in from reference TRBV28 and TRBJ2-5, reads DVKVTQSSRYLVKRTGEKVFLECVQDMDHENMFWYRQDPGLGLRLIYFSYDVKMKEKGDIPEGYSVSREKKERFSLILESASTNQTSMYLCATRPGLAAYQYFGPGTRLLVL.

The chain employs TRBV5-4 and TRBJ2-3; D is perhaps TRBD2 (6 bases). V was trimmed by 4 bases and J by 3 bases, leaving 12 bases between them. This CDR3 comprises 14 residues. Germline V lookup: CDR1 SGHNT, CDR2 YYREEE (reference sequence). For the CDR3, the DNA is TGTGCCAGCAGCCCGCGAGGGACTACAGATACGCAGTATTTT. This gives the protein CASSPRGTTDTQYF.

J is TRBJ2-3 and V is TRBV6-5, with D perhaps TRBD2 (6 bases). V lost 5 bases and J lost 5, with 11 bases in between. This CDR3 is built from 13 residues. Germline V gene lookup returns CDR1 MNHEY and CDR2 SVGAGI. The CDR3 region has the DNA TGTGCCAGCAGTCACGGGAGTGGAGATACGCAGTATTTT. Protein: CASSHGSGDTQYF.

The V gene is TRBV5-1, the J gene TRBJ2-7, with a weak D call TRBD2 (6 bases). Per the germline V gene, CDR1 is SGHRS and CDR2 is YFSETQ. CDR3 length equals 15 residues. Trimming shortened V by 5 bases and J by 2 bases, and 17 bases separated the two germline ends. The CDR3 DNA is TGCGCCAGCAGTTCTACCGGGACTCCGACCTACGAGCAGTACTTC. It encodes CASSSTGTPTYEQYF.

The V call is TRBV28, the J call TRBJ2-7; D gene ambiguous. The V gene lost 7 bases and the J gene lost 5 bases, with 18 bases spanning the gap. Germline V lookup: CDR1 MDHEN, CDR2 SYDVKM. The CDR3 covers 14 residues. CDR3 nucleotides: TGTGCCAGCAAATCTCCCGGGTTTCTGGACGAGCAGTACTTC. This encodes CASKSPGFLDEQYF.

This chain uses TRBV9 with TRBJ1-4; D is undetermined. The CDR3 spans 14 residues. Germline V lookup: CDR1 SGDLS, CDR2 YYNGEE. V was cut by 0 bases and J by 5 bases, with 8 bases left in between. The chain's CDR3 is CASSVGGGNEKLFF. The CDR3 bases are TGTGCCAGCAGCGTAGGGGGAGGGAATGAAAAACTGTTTTTT.

This clone occurred a few times. J is TRBJ1-2 and V is TRBV30, with a tentative D call TRBD1 (5 bases). Trimming removed 3 bases at V and 4 bases at J, with 18 bases between. The V gene's germline CDR1 is GTSNPN and CDR2 SVGIG (reference sequence). There are 15 residues in the CDR3. CDR3 sequence: CAWSTPDSAVYGYTF. The CDR3 DNA reads TGTGCCTGGAGCACCCCCGACAGTGCAGTCTATGGCTACACCTTC.